Presented here are 27 T cell receptor beta chains from one specimen sequenced in a study of cytomegalovirus exposure and HLA in healthy donors. PCR employed 60 Vbeta and 13 Jbeta primers. Profiling relied on immunoSEQ multiplex PCR, and the TCRdb table lists in-frame clones only, not all of them. The sample holds roughly 160,000 clones, roughly 80% seen once. Sequenced input: PBMCs. The receptor source for this set is a boy under 10 years old in good health and CMV-seronegative.

This clone has more than one count but fewer than ten. The genes are TRBV5-1 and TRBJ2-3; TRBD1 might be the D (5 bases). This CDR3 contains 14 residues. V was clipped by 1 base and J by 0 bases, with 6 bases between them. Germline CDR1 SGHRS, CDR2 YFSETQ. CDR3 DNA: TGCGCCAGCAGCTTGCCAGGGAGCACAGATACGCAGTATTTT. Its translation is CASSLPGSTDTQYF.

The chain is built from TRBV30 and TRBJ2-2; D not resolved. The closer fit of TRBJ1-3 to the DNA end suggests the J call may be wrong. CDR3 size: 12 residues. In germline, CDR1 is GTSNPN, CDR2 SVGIG (reference sequence). This chain's CDR3 is CAWSVSPWAIYF. The DNA of the CDR3 is TGTGCCTGGAGTGTATCTCCCTGGGCCATATATTTT.

The chain links TRBV5-4 to TRBJ2-5, with 8 positions matching TRBD1. The V segment lost 4 bases and the J segment 4 bases; nucleotides outside the gene matches: 6. The length of the CDR3 is 14 residues. Germline loops: CDR1 SGHNT, CDR2 YYREEE (reference sequence). CDR3 protein: CASSLRGQGETQYF. The DNA of the CDR3 is TGTGCCAGCAGCCTCCGAGGACAGGGAGAGACCCAGTACTTC. Full variable domain (remainder filled in from reference TRBV5-4 and TRBJ2-5): ETGVTQSPTHLIKTRGQQVTLRCSSQSGHNTVSWYQQALGQGPQFIFQYYREEENGRGNFPPRFSGLQFPNYSSELNVNALELDDSALYLCASSLRGQGETQYFGPGTRLLVL.

V usage is TRBV6-5 and J usage is TRBJ2-7, with TRBD2 matching 8 bases. The J segment lost 6 bases and the V segment lost 6 bases, leaving 13 bases of the junction unmatched. CDR1 is MNHEY and CDR2 is SVGAGI in the germline V gene. The CDR3 is 15 residues long. Here the CDR3 DNA reads TGTGCCAGCAGGGGCCCTGGGGGCGCGGGAGGCGAGCAGTACTTC. Residues: CASRGPGGAGGEQYF.

This sequence joins TRBV5-1 and TRBJ2-5; D perhaps matches TRBD1 (6 bases). Gene TRBJ2-7 matches the end of the DNA better, so the J call may be wrong. The germline V gene has CDR1 SGHRS and CDR2 YFSETQ. The CDR3 runs 13 residues. CDR3 bases: TGCGCCAGCAGCTTGGGGGACATCCCCGAGCAGTACTTC. Its protein is CASSLGDIPEQYF.

This sequence joins TRBV28 and TRBJ1-5, with 8 bases aligning to TRBD1. Germline values: CDR1 MDHEN, CDR2 SYDVKM. Trimming cost V 6 bases and J 6 bases; bases outside gene matches: 13. CDR3 size: 16 residues. The CDR3 reads CASRPWTGSKFQPQHF. CDR3 sequence (DNA): TGTGCCAGCAGACCTTGGACAGGGAGTAAGTTTCAGCCCCAGCATTTT.

The chain links TRBV21-1 to TRBJ1-1; the DNA was not compared with TRBD1, the D call given in the table. TRBV21-1 is a listed pseudogene. The CDR3 covers 17 residues. The CDR3, as DNA: TGTGCCAGCAGCCCAGGGGTCCTGAGGGGGACGAACACTGAAGCTTTCTTT. Protein product: CASSPGVLRGTNTEAFF.

The DNA for the CDR3 is TGTGCCATCAGTGAAAGAGGAGGTGGCGAGGAGGACCAGCATTTT. It encodes CAISERGGGEEDQHF. This chain joins TRBV10-3 and TRBJ1-5, with D unresolved. Trimming removed 3 bases at V and 12 bases at J, with 21 bases between. The CDR3 consists of 15 residues. CDR1 and CDR2 (germline): ENHRY, SYGVKD.

V is TRBV5-1 and J is TRBJ1-1; D is uncertain. V shed 0 bases and J shed 1 base, with 4 bases lying between them. Germline lookup yields CDR1 SGHRS and CDR2 YFSETQ. The CDR3 loop spans 13 amino acids. The CDR3 reads CASSLDTNTEAFF. The DNA of the CDR3 is TGCGCCAGCAGCTTGGACACGAACACTGAAGCTTTCTTT.

The chain employs TRBV25-1 and TRBJ2-1; no firm D call. The V gene's germline CDR1 is MGHDK and CDR2 SYGVNS. With 0 bases removed from V and 0 bases from J, the gap between germline ends came to 6 bases. This CDR3 contains 15 residues. The CDR3 protein is CASSEYGSSYNEQFF. CDR3 sequence (DNA): TGTGCCAGCAGTGAATACGGTAGCTCCTACAATGAGCAGTTCTTC.

V and J are TRBV6-5 and TRBJ1-1; no clear D. Per the germline V gene, CDR1 is MNHEY and CDR2 is SVGAGI. The CDR3 totals 11 residues. V was clipped by 7 bases and J by 0 bases, with 3 bases between them. As DNA, the CDR3 is TGTGCCAGCATAATGAACACTGAAGCTTTCTTT. Protein: CASIMNTEAFF.

The chain uses TRBV4-1 and TRBJ1-2, with TRBD1 as a possible D gene (6 bases). The germline V and J ends were trimmed by 0 bases and 7 bases, with 18 bases remaining between them. There are 16 residues in the CDR3. CDR1 MGHRA and CDR2 YSYEKL come from the germline V gene. The CDR3 reads CASSQDHGGRGGGYTF. In DNA form, the CDR3 reads TGCGCCAGCAGCCAAGATCATGGGGGGCGGGGGGGTGGCTACACCTTC.

The chain carries TRBV5-1 and TRBJ1-1; D is perhaps TRBD1 (6 bases). V lost 0 bases, J lost 3 bases, and 9 bases lay in between. Germline V lookup: CDR1 SGHRS, CDR2 YFSETQ. This CDR3 comprises 14 residues. The CDR3 protein is CASSLEQGYTEAFF. For the CDR3, the DNA is TGCGCCAGCAGCTTGGAGCAGGGGTACACTGAAGCTTTCTTT.

The chain combines TRBV2 with TRBJ2-1; 7 bases map to TRBD2. The CDR3 totals 16 residues. Unmatched junction bases numbered 9, after V lost 6 bases and J lost 1 base. The V gene's germline CDR1 is SNHLY and CDR2 FYNNEI. CDR3 nucleotide sequence: TGTGCCAGCAGCCCGTATACACTAGCGTCCTACAATGAGCAGTTCTTC. Protein: CASSPYTLASYNEQFF.

The rearrangement joins TRBV5-1 to TRBJ2-3; D is uncertain. The CDR3 sequence is 13 residues long. Germline CDR1 is SGHRS and CDR2 is YFSETQ. V was clipped by 3 bases and J by 10 bases, with 15 bases between them. CDR3 coding DNA: TGCGCCAGCAGCTCCTCCCAAATCGAGCCGCAGTATTTT. Protein sequence: CASSSSQIEPQYF.

V gene TRBV28 combines with J gene TRBJ1-5; TRBD1 is a possible D gene (6 bases). V was pared by 1 base and J by 7 bases, with 17 bases between. CDR3 length: 16 amino acids. Germline V gives CDR1 MDHEN, CDR2 SYDVKM. CDR3 sequence reads: CASSLLGTRIGQPQHF. The CDR3, as DNA: TGTGCCAGCAGTTTATTGGGGACACGGATAGGACAGCCCCAGCATTTT. The entire variable domain, with the rest obtained from reference TRBV28 and TRBJ1-5, is as follows: DVKVTQSSRYLVKRTGEKVFLECVQDMDHENMFWYRQDPGLGLRLIYFSYDVKMKEKGDIPEGYSVSREKKERFSLILESASTNQTSMYLCASSLLGTRIGQPQHFGDGTRLSIL.

This sequence joins TRBV6-1 and TRBJ1-2; 7 bases align to TRBD1. V was pared by 5 bases and J by 7 bases, with 13 bases of the junction left unmatched. The CDR3 consists of 15 residues. Germline CDR1 MNHNS, CDR2 SASEGT. CDR3 loop: CASSLPRQGWGGYTF. The CDR3 coding sequence is TGTGCCAGCAGTCTTCCAAGACAGGGATGGGGTGGCTACACCTTC.

The V gene is TRBV18, the J gene TRBJ2-7, with TRBD1 matching over 8 bases. Trimming at V came to 3 bases and at J to 1 base, leaving 5 bases not matched to a gene. CDR1 and CDR2 (germline): KGHSH, LQKENI. This CDR3 has 15 amino acids. For the CDR3, the DNA is TGTGCCAGCTCACCGCCGGACAGGGAGTCCTACGAGCAGTACTTC. Its translation: CASSPPDRESYEQYF.

This clone was observed a handful of times. Other nucleotide sequences from this sample produce the same CDR3. The chain carries TRBV5-6 and TRBJ1-2; no reliable D call. Looked up from germline, CDR1 is SGHDT and CDR2 is YYEEEE. This CDR3 is 13 amino acids long. Trimming removed 0 bases at V and 5 bases at J, with 8 bases between. The CDR3 DNA reads TGTGCCAGCAGCTTGGGGGCGGGGTATGGCTACACCTTC. Translation: CASSLGAGYGYTF.

The chain recombines TRBV7-9 with TRBJ1-2; perhaps TRBD1 as D (5 bases). CDR3 size: 15 residues. Trimming took off 5 bases at V and 8 bases at J, with 21 bases between the two ends. Germline V gene data show CDR1 as SEHNR and CDR2 as FQNEAQ (reference sequence). In nucleotides, the CDR3 is TGTGCCAGCAGCGCCGACGCGGGGGAGGTTGGCGGCTACACCTTC. Its protein product is CASSADAGEVGGYTF.

In its sample, this clone was seen once. The CDR3 loop is CASRSGTSGYNEQFF. CDR3 sequence (DNA): TGCGCCAGCAGATCCGGGACTAGCGGTTACAATGAGCAGTTCTTC. The chain combines TRBV10-2 with TRBJ2-1, with 11 bases identical to TRBD2. V was clipped by 6 bases and J by 4 bases; unmatched bases: 5. The CDR3 loop spans 15 amino acids. Germline CDR1 reads WSHSY; CDR2 reads SAAADI.

The V gene is TRBV29-1, the J gene TRBJ2-7; D gene uncertain. The CDR3 contains 11 residues. Germline CDR1 and CDR2: SQVTM and ANQGSEA. Trimming stripped 4 bases from V and 5 bases from J, with 9 bases between. CDR3 nucleotides: TGCAGCGTTGGGCAGGCCCACGAGCAGTACTTC. Translation: CSVGQAHEQYF.

The chain is built from TRBV29-1 and TRBJ1-2, with 9 positions matching TRBD1. J lost 6 bases, V lost 0 bases, and 2 bases had no gene match. The length of the CDR3 is 13 residues. Germline-derived CDR1 and CDR2 are SQVTM and ANQGSEA. The CDR3 loop is CSVEDRDRDGYTF. The DNA of the CDR3 is TGCAGCGTTGAAGATCGGGACAGGGATGGCTACACCTTC.

A remark on this clone: It is unclear where the CDR3 begins or ends on the DNA, so no DNA is shown, and the CDR3 is as TCRdb lists it. This chain uses TRBV5-8 with TRBJ1-1; the D call in the table, TRBD1, was not verified against the DNA. Germline CDR1 reads SGHTS; CDR2 reads YDEGEE. Both ends counted, the CDR3 spans 16 residues. This CDR3 reads CTSSFLWQGRGTEAFF.

This clone showed up just once. V is TRBV19 and J is TRBJ1-3; D unresolved. The V end was cut by 4 bases, the J end by 0 bases, with 4 bases between. Germline loops: CDR1 LNHDA, CDR2 SQIVND (reference sequence). The CDR3 covers 13 residues. The CDR3 region has the DNA TGTGCCAGTAGTAGCAGCTCTGGAAACACCATATATTTT. This codes for CASSSSSGNTIYF.

The CDR3 DNA reads as TGTGCCAGCAGCGGACAGGGGGTCGGTGAAGCTTTCTTT. It encodes CASSGQGVGEAFF. The V and J genes are TRBV11-3 and TRBJ1-1, with 10 bases that match TRBD1. The V and J ends lost 5 bases and 7 bases, in that order; junction bases with no gene match: 4. This CDR3 spans 13 amino acids. The V gene's germline CDR1 is SGHNT and CDR2 YENEEA.

V is TRBV5-1 and J is TRBJ2-7; 12 bases are shared with TRBD2. Germline V gene sequence: CDR1 SGHRS, CDR2 YFSETQ. The CDR3 length is 16 residues. Trimming at V came to 1 base and at J to 0 bases, leaving 2 bases not matched to a gene. The CDR3 loop reads CASSLRLAGDSYEQYF. The CDR3 bases are TGCGCCAGCAGCTTGAGACTAGCGGGGGACTCCTACGAGCAGTACTTC.